This T cell receptor (beta chain) came from a study of blood T cell repertoires in COVID-19. Study background: There were acute and convalescent COVID-19 samples, and they came from the United States, Italy and Spain. T cells, B-cell-depleted T cells, or PBMCs provided the cDNA or gDNA that served as material.

The authors' processing: Estimates of nucleated cell counts were drawn from the amplification of reference gene primers. Sequenced by immunoSEQ multiplex PCR; TCRdb stores in-frame clones only, minus some. That table supplies the V and J calls and clone size; D and trimming were determined from the DNA. The sample consists of 90,000 to 110,000 clones, around 74% of them appearing once. Between the trimmed V and J ends, which lost 6 bases and 13 bases, there was a span of 13 bases. Germline CDR1 is MDHEN and CDR2 is SYDVKM. This CDR3 contains 12 residues. Sequenced sample: peripheral blood. The receptor was derived from a woman in her 70s with acute or convalescent COVID-19. J is TRBJ1-6 and V is TRBV28; D gene uncertain. In DNA form, the CDR3 reads TGTGCCAGCAGCTCACCAACAGATCCCCTCCACTTT. It codes for CASSSPTDPLHF.